This is a list of T cell receptor beta chains from one sample in a study of CD8+CD57+ T cells in acquired aplastic anemia. TCRdb redid the calling of the reads with MiXCR, one entry per CDR3 protein. Among 450,000 to 600,000 distinct CDR3 sequences listed, less than 35% were seen once. Sequenced material: sorted CD4+, CD8+, or CD8+CD57+ T cells (not recorded which) from PBMCs. The receptor set was obtained from a human donor with aplastic anemia. CDR3s include the opening cysteine and the closing phenylalanine or tryptophan. The order of the fields is J gene, clone size, V gene, D gene, CDR3 protein, CDR3 DNA. A D gene is named only where the DNA matches it firmly. A clone size is listed for some rows: how often the clone was seen (once, few, many), or a class if it is expanded.

TRBJ2-5 few TRBV11-3 - CASSLGPVETQYF TGTGCCAGCAGCTTAGGTCCCGTTGAGACCCAGTACTTC
TRBJ2-7 many TRBV10-2 TRBD1 CASSDPKGRGSYEQYF TGCGCCAGCAGTGACCCGAAGGGCAGGGGGTCCTACGAGCAGTACTTC
TRBJ2-1 - TRBV20-1 TRBD1 CSASGQGINEQFF TGCAGTGCTAGCGGACAGGGTATCAATGAGCAGTTCTTC
TRBJ1-6 - TRBV6-1 - CASSERGGPPLHF TGTGCCAGCAGTGAGAGGGGGGGTCCACCCCTCCACTTT
TRBJ2-7 many TRBV20-1 TRBD2 CSASFPSGSSYEQYF TGCAGTGCTAGTTTCCCCAGCGGGAGTTCCTACGAGCAGTACTTC
TRBJ2-3 - TRBV11-3 TRBD2 CASSQTGLAGGPKDTQYF TGTGCCAGCAGCCAGACGGGACTAGCGGGGGGGCCTAAAGATACGCAGTATTTT
TRBJ2-3 many TRBV19 - CASSKIADTQYF TGTGCCAGTAGCAAAATAGCAGATACGCAGTATTTT
TRBJ2-5 many TRBV2 TRBD1 CASSAVTGAQETQYF TGTGCCAGCAGTGCGGTGACAGGGGCCCAAGAGACCCAGTACTTC
TRBJ1-2 - TRBV24-1 - CATSDPAATDEDGYTF TGTGCCACCAGTGATCCAGCCGCTACAGATGAGGATGGCTACACCTTC
TRBJ1-2 many TRBV7-2 - CASSLLLNYGYTF TGTGCCAGCAGCTTGTTACTAAACTATGGCTACACCTTC